A selection of T cell receptor beta chains follows, all from one sample in a study of blood T cell repertoires in COVID-19. TCRdb keeps only in-frame clones here, not all; method: immunoSEQ multiplex PCR. Among about 80,000 clones listed, around 85% were seen once. The sequencing sample was made of peripheral blood. These receptors were taken from a young man with acute or convalescent COVID-19. Each CDR3 is given with its conserved first and last residue. Fields, in order: J gene, D gene, V gene, clone size, CDR3 DNA, CDR3 protein. The D gene is left open where the match is weak. A row's size may be missing; if present it is once, few, many or a size class.

J: TRBJ2-3
D: -
V: TRBV21-1
size: -
DNA: TGTGCCAGCAGCAAAGGAATCGCGGGACCCTTTGGGACAGATACGCAGTATTTT
CDR3: CASSKGIAGPFGTDTQYF

J: TRBJ1-1
D: TRBD1
V: TRBV6-5
size: once
DNA: TGTGCCAGCAGACCACAGGGGAAGGGGGAAGCTTTCTTT
CDR3: CASRPQGKGEAFF

J: TRBJ2-7
D: -
V: TRBV7-9
size: few
DNA: TGTGCCAGCAGCCCAGCGGGCAACTCCTACGAGCAGTACTTC
CDR3: CASSPAGNSYEQYF

J: TRBJ1-6
D: -
V: TRBV30
size: -
DNA: TGTGCCTGGGTCGGACAGCCTAATTCACCCCTCCACTTT
CDR3: CAWVGQPNSPLHF

J: TRBJ1-1
D: TRBD1
V: TRBV6-5
size: -
DNA: TGTGCCAGCAGGGTCTCAACAGGGGGGAACACTGAAGCTTTCTTT
CDR3: CASRVSTGGNTEAFF

J: TRBJ2-7
D: TRBD2
V: TRBV28
size: once
DNA: TGTGCCAGCAGTTTATCCTTGCTAGCGGGGGCCCTCGTCCAGTACTTC
CDR3: CASSLSLLAGALVQYF

J: TRBJ1-2
D: -
V: TRBV5-4
size: -
DNA: TGTGCCAGCAGCTTGTCTCAGGGGTATGGCTACACCTTC
CDR3: CASSLSQGYGYTF

J: TRBJ2-7
D: TRBD1
V: TRBV27
size: -
DNA: TGTGCCAGCAGTTCGGGACAGGGGGCTGTGCAGTACTTC
CDR3: CASSSGQGAVQYF

J: TRBJ2-2
D: -
V: TRBV28
size: -
DNA: TGTGCCAGCAGTTTAGGCAACACCGGGGAGCTGTTTTTT
CDR3: CASSLGNTGELFF

J: TRBJ1-4
D: -
V: TRBV10-1
size: -
DNA: TGCGCCAGCAGTCCGTTTGAAAAACTGTTTTTT
CDR3: CASSPFEKLFF

J: TRBJ2-7
D: TRBD1
V: TRBV3-1/TRBV3-2
size: -
DNA: TGTGCCAGCAGCCATGACCCTTCGGGACAGCGGTTTTACGAGCAGTACTTC
CDR3: CASSHDPSGQRFYEQYF

J: TRBJ1-1
D: -
V: TRBV30
size: -
DNA: TGTGCGCAGGGGCGGAACACTGAAGCTTTCTTT
CDR3: CAQGRNTEAFF

J: TRBJ1-2
D: -
V: TRBV11-2
size: -
DNA: TGTGCCAGCAGCTTATACCTTAGAGGCTACACCTTC
CDR3: CASSLYLRGYTF

J: TRBJ2-5
D: -
V: TRBV5-8
size: -
DNA: TGTGCCAGCAGCTCAAATCCGAGGGGGGGGCTTGAGACCCAGTACTTC
CDR3: CASSSNPRGGLETQYF

J: TRBJ2-1
D: TRBD1
V: TRBV7-6
size: -
DNA: TGTGCCAGCAGCTTGAGGACAGGGGCAAACTACAATGAGCAGTTCTTC
CDR3: CASSLRTGANYNEQFF

J: TRBJ2-3
D: -
V: TRBV4-1
size: -
DNA: TGCGCCAGCAGCCAAGAATTCCGGGCGGGGGCGAGGGATACGCAGTATTTT
CDR3: CASSQEFRAGARDTQYF

J: TRBJ2-7
D: TRBD1
V: TRBV11-2
size: -
DNA: TGTGCCAGCAGCCTACCATGGACAGGGGGGGTCGAGCAGTACTTC
CDR3: CASSLPWTGGVEQYF

J: TRBJ2-7
D: TRBD2
V: TRBV7-8
size: -
DNA: TGTGCCAGCAGGACGGGACTAGCGTCGAGCTCCTACGAGCAGTACTTC
CDR3: CASRTGLASSSYEQYF

J: TRBJ2-1
D: TRBD1
V: TRBV6-1
size: -
DNA: TGTGCCAGCAGTGAAGCAGCCTGGACAGGACGGCAGTTCTTC
CDR3: CASSEAAWTGRQFF

J: TRBJ2-1
D: TRBD2
V: TRBV27
size: -
DNA: TGTGCCAGCTCAGCGGGAGGGCCCTACAATGAGCAGTTCTTC
CDR3: CASSAGGPYNEQFF

J: TRBJ1-1
D: -
V: TRBV5-6
size: -
DNA: TGTGCCAGCAGCTTGGTAACCTCGGGTGAAGCTTTCTTT
CDR3: CASSLVTSGEAFF

J: TRBJ2-5
D: -
V: TRBV14
size: many
DNA: TGTGCCAGCAGCCAAGATCAGCAGGGGTTGGAGACCCAGTACTTC
CDR3: CASSQDQQGLETQYF

J: TRBJ2-5
D: -
V: TRBV3-1/TRBV3-2
size: -
DNA: TGTGCCAGCAGCCATCCTTCCGGACAAGCGACCCAGTACTTC
CDR3: CASSHPSGQATQYF

J: TRBJ2-5
D: -
V: TRBV5-4
size: -
DNA: TGTGCCAGCAGCTTAGCTGGACAGCCCGGGGAGACCCAGTACTTC
CDR3: CASSLAGQPGETQYF

J: TRBJ2-3
D: -
V: TRBV6-6
size: -
DNA: TGTGCCAGCAAGTGGGGCAGGGCCACAGATACGCAGTATTTT
CDR3: CASKWGRATDTQYF

J: TRBJ2-3
D: -
V: TRBV19
size: -
DNA: TGTGCCAGTAGTGCGGGGAGTTCAGCAGATACGCAGTATTTT
CDR3: CASSAGSSADTQYF

J: TRBJ2-5
D: -
V: TRBV9
size: once
DNA: TGTGCCAGCAGCGGGAGAGGAGGAAGAGAAGAGACCCAGTACTTC
CDR3: CASSGRGGREETQYF

J: TRBJ2-1
D: TRBD2
V: TRBV5-1
size: -
DNA: TGCGCCAGCAGGATTGACCTAGCGGTTAAATACAATGAGCAGTTCTTC
CDR3: CASRIDLAVKYNEQFF

J: TRBJ2-7
D: -
V: TRBV28
size: -
DNA: TGTGCCAGCAACCCACAGGGCGGCGGGCTCTCCTACGAGCAGTACTTC
CDR3: CASNPQGGGLSYEQYF

J: TRBJ2-7
D: TRBD1
V: TRBV5-1
size: once
DNA: TGCGCCAGCAGCTTCGGGACAGGGGGATACGAGCAGTACTTC
CDR3: CASSFGTGGYEQYF

J: TRBJ2-7
D: -
V: TRBV11-2
size: once
DNA: TGTGCCAGCAGCCCCCTAGCGGACCCATCCAGGGGCTCCTACGAGCAGTACTTC
CDR3: CASSPLADPSRGSYEQYF

J: TRBJ2-3
D: TRBD2
V: TRBV29-1
size: -
DNA: TGCAGCGCTGAACCGGGACTAGCATTAGCAGATACGCAGTATTTT
CDR3: CSAEPGLALADTQYF

J: TRBJ2-3
D: TRBD2
V: TRBV13
size: -
DNA: TGTGCCAGCAGCTTTAGCGGGAGAGGAGATACGCAGTATTTT
CDR3: CASSFSGRGDTQYF

J: TRBJ1-5
D: -
V: TRBV19
size: few
DNA: TGTGCCAGTACATGGCAAACCAATCAGCCCCAGCATTTT
CDR3: CASTWQTNQPQHF

J: TRBJ2-1
D: TRBD1
V: TRBV19
size: -
DNA: TGTGCCAGTAGAGACAGGGGGGGAAACAATGAGCAGTTCTTC
CDR3: CASRDRGGNNEQFF

J: TRBJ1-1
D: -
V: TRBV7-9
size: -
DNA: TGTGCCAGCAGAGCGGCGGGGGACCCCGGCCAAGCTTTCTTT
CDR3: CASRAAGDPGQAFF

J: TRBJ2-2
D: -
V: TRBV11-2
size: few
DNA: TGTGCCAGCAGCTTAGATCGGGCCGGGGAGCTGTTTTTT
CDR3: CASSLDRAGELFF

J: TRBJ2-7
D: TRBD2
V: TRBV7-9
size: -
DNA: TGTGCCAGCAGCTTCTTACTAGCGGGAGGGCCGTCCTCCTACGAGCAGTACTTC
CDR3: CASSFLLAGGPSSYEQYF

J: TRBJ1-4
D: TRBD1
V: TRBV2
size: -
DNA: TGTGCCAGCAGTGGGGACAGGATGTATGAAAAACTGTTTTTT
CDR3: CASSGDRMYEKLFF

J: TRBJ2-7
D: TRBD1
V: TRBV5-1
size: -
DNA: TGCGCCAGCAGCCCGACAGGGGACGAGCAGTACTTC
CDR3: CASSPTGDEQYF

J: TRBJ2-7
D: TRBD1
V: TRBV27
size: -
DNA: TGTGCCAGCAGCTCACTCGGGACAGGGACGAATGAGCAGTACTTC
CDR3: CASSSLGTGTNEQYF

J: TRBJ1-5
D: TRBD1
V: TRBV28
size: -
DNA: TGTGCCAGCACATTGACAGGGACAGGGCGACAGCCCCAGCATTTT
CDR3: CASTLTGTGRQPQHF

J: TRBJ2-7
D: TRBD1
V: TRBV6-5
size: once
DNA: TGTGCCAGCATGCTAGACAGGGACTACGAGCAGTACTTC
CDR3: CASMLDRDYEQYF

J: TRBJ1-5
D: TRBD1
V: TRBV19
size: -
DNA: TGTGCCAGTAAGGACAGGGTATCTGCATGGTTTGGTCAGCCCCAGCATTTT
CDR3: CASKDRVSAWFGQPQHF

J: TRBJ1-2
D: -
V: TRBV12-3/TRBV12-4
size: -
DNA: TGTGCCAGCAGTTTAGCGAGGGTAGGCTACACCTTC
CDR3: CASSLARVGYTF

J: TRBJ2-1
D: TRBD2
V: TRBV6-5
size: -
DNA: TGTGCCAGCATACCTAGCGGGAGACTCAATGAGCAGTTCTTC
CDR3: CASIPSGRLNEQFF

J: TRBJ2-7
D: TRBD2
V: TRBV28
size: -
DNA: TGTGCCAGCAGCACTAGCGGGGGGTACGAGCAGTACTTC
CDR3: CASSTSGGYEQYF

J: TRBJ2-2
D: -
V: TRBV6-5
size: -
DNA: TGTGCCAGCAGTCACGGACTACCCGGGGAGCTGTTTTTT
CDR3: CASSHGLPGELFF

J: TRBJ2-3
D: TRBD2
V: TRBV6-5
size: once
DNA: TGTGCCACCGGCGCTCTAGCGGGGGGGGCCGATACGCAGTATTTT
CDR3: CATGALAGGADTQYF

J: TRBJ2-1
D: TRBD2
V: TRBV7-8
size: -
DNA: TGTGCCAGCAGCTTCTGGATAGCGGGAGTCAATGAGCAGTTCTTC
CDR3: CASSFWIAGVNEQFF

J: TRBJ1-5
D: TRBD1
V: TRBV7-9
size: -
DNA: TGTGCCAGCAGTTCTACCGGGACAGGGGGCATTAGCAATCAGCCCCAGCATTTT
CDR3: CASSSTGTGGISNQPQHF

J: TRBJ2-7
D: -
V: TRBV2
size: -
DNA: TGTGCCAGCCGGAGGCGCACGGAGTTGTACGAGCAGTACTTC
CDR3: CASRRRTELYEQYF

J: TRBJ1-2
D: -
V: TRBV30
size: -
DNA: TGTGCCTGGAGTGGGACAGACAGCTATGGCTACACCTTC
CDR3: CAWSGTDSYGYTF

J: TRBJ1-6
D: -
V: TRBV6-5
size: -
DNA: TGTGCCAGCAGTTACTCAGGGGGTAATTCACCCCTCCACTTT
CDR3: CASSYSGGNSPLHF

J: TRBJ1-1
D: TRBD1
V: TRBV7-2
size: -
DNA: TGTGCCAGCAGCTTAGTTGAGGGGGCCAACACTGAAGCTTTCTTT
CDR3: CASSLVEGANTEAFF

J: TRBJ1-4
D: -
V: TRBV18
size: -
DNA: TGTGCCAGCTCACCTCAGGGATCTAATGAAAAACTGTTTTTT
CDR3: CASSPQGSNEKLFF

J: TRBJ2-7
D: TRBD2
V: TRBV7-3
size: few
DNA: TGTGCCAGCAGCCCTGGACTAGCGGGGAACTCCTACGAGCAGTACTTC
CDR3: CASSPGLAGNSYEQYF

J: TRBJ1-2
D: -
V: TRBV24-1
size: -
DNA: TGTGCCACCAGTGATTCAAACTATGGCTACACCTTC
CDR3: CATSDSNYGYTF

J: TRBJ1-2
D: TRBD1
V: TRBV14
size: -
DNA: TGTGCCAGCAGCCACGGGACAGGGAACAACTATGGCTACACCTTC
CDR3: CASSHGTGNNYGYTF

J: TRBJ2-7
D: TRBD2
V: TRBV15
size: -
DNA: TGTGCCACCAGCAGAGATCGGGCGGGAGGGGAGCAGTACTTC
CDR3: CATSRDRAGGEQYF